A few counts support the clone carrying this TCR beta chain. The sample originates from a study of identical twins. In TCRdb, the 5' RACE reads were re-called with MiXCR into one record per CDR3 protein. The table has about 570,000 distinct CDR3 sequences, around a tenth seen once. J gave up 1 base and V 5 bases, and 6 bases lay outside the gene matches. Germline-derived CDR1 and CDR2 are MNHNS and SASEGT. The CDR3 length is 16 residues. These sequences were also reported in another study, on yellow fever vaccine responses in identical twins.

The receptor's source is a woman younger than 30 in good health. V and J are TRBV6-1 and TRBJ2-5; 11 bases are shared with TRBD2. The sample taken for sequencing was PBMCs. In DNA, the CDR3 is TGTGCCAGCAGTCCGGGACTAGCGGAAATCCAAGAGACCCAGTACTTC. The encoded protein is CASSPGLAEIQETQYF.